The rows below give T cell receptor beta chains drawn from one sample of a study of radiation and T cells in renal cell carcinoma. Profiling relied on immunoSEQ multiplex PCR, and the TCRdb table lists in-frame clones only, not all of them. The sample holds 100,000 to 150,000 clones, around 89% seen once. The specimen was blood, collected from a patient whose treatment included radiotherapy and nephrectomy. These receptors all stem from a woman aged 70-85 years with renal cell carcinoma. The CDR3 runs from the conserved cysteine through the conserved F or W. A D gene is named only where the DNA matches it firmly. Not every row has a clone size; where given, it reads once, few, many or a size class.

J gene	CDR3 length	D gene	V gene	clone size	CDR3 protein	CDR3 DNA
TRBJ2-7	14	NA	TRBV9	NA	CASSGEGAVYEQYF	TGTGCCAGCAGCGGGGAAGGGGCAGTCTACGAGCAGTACTTC
TRBJ1-1	15	NA	TRBV4-2	NA	CASSPLMGGSTEAFF	TGTGCCAGCAGCCCCCTTATGGGGGGGAGTACTGAAGCTTTCTTT
TRBJ2-1	17	TRBD2	TRBV2	once	CASSERTSGNSYNEQFF	TGTGCCAGCAGTGAAAGAACTAGCGGAAACTCCTACAATGAGCAGTTCTTC
TRBJ1-2	13	TRBD1	TRBV30	NA	CAWATGGNYGYTF	TGTGCCTGGGCGACAGGGGGGAACTATGGCTACACCTTC
TRBJ2-7	15	NA	TRBV21-1	NA	CASSKAEGPSYEQYF	TGTGCCAGCAGCAAAGCGGAGGGGCCGTCCTACGAGCAGTACTTC
TRBJ1-2	15	TRBD1	TRBV7-3	few	CASSRPGTGLYGYTF	TGTGCCAGCAGCCGACCCGGGACAGGGCTATATGGCTACACCTTC
TRBJ2-2	18	TRBD2	TRBV4-2	many	CASSQGDSGGAVTGELFF	TGTGCCAGCAGCCAAGGTGATAGCGGGGGGGCCGTCACCGGGGAGCTGTTTTTT
TRBJ1-4	12	NA	TRBV28	once	CASSLGAEKLFF	TGTGCCAGCAGTTTGGGGGCGGAAAAACTGTTTTTT
TRBJ1-1	11	NA	TRBV6-6	few	CASSYGVVTFF	TGTGCCAGCAGTTACGGGGTGGTGACTTTCTTT
TRBJ2-2	14	NA	TRBV5-1	NA	CASSVAEGTGELFF	TGCGCCAGCAGCGTAGCGGAAGGCACCGGGGAGCTGTTTTTT
TRBJ2-1	16	TRBD1	TRBV11-3	NA	CASSLEQGFADNEQFF	TGTGCCAGCAGCTTAGAACAGGGGTTCGCGGACAATGAGCAGTTCTTC
TRBJ2-3	12	NA	TRBV7-3	NA	CASSQNRDTQYF	TGTGCCAGCAGCCAAAACCGCGATACGCAGTATTTT
TRBJ2-2	15	TRBD1	TRBV9	NA	CASSVQGAVTGELFF	TGTGCCAGCAGCGTACAGGGGGCTGTCACCGGGGAGCTGTTTTTT
TRBJ2-1	14	TRBD1	TRBV29-1	NA	CSVIPGQGYNEQFF	TGCAGCGTCATTCCGGGACAGGGTTACAATGAGCAGTTCTTC
TRBJ1-4	16	NA	TRBV25-1	NA	CASSPPPRVGEEKLFF	TGTGCCAGCAGTCCCCCGCCCAGGGTAGGGGAAGAAAAACTGTTTTTT
TRBJ1-1	11	NA	TRBV29-1	NA	CSGRDRTEAFF	TGCAGCGGCAGGGATAGGACTGAAGCTTTCTTT
TRBJ2-2	18	TRBD2	TRBV14	NA	CASSQVVRGGRVTGELFF	TGTGCCAGCAGCCAAGTAGTCCGGGGGGGCCGAGTCACCGGGGAGCTGTTTTTT
TRBJ2-3	17	TRBD2	TRBV4-2	NA	CASSQESSGGIPDTQYF	TGTGCCAGCAGCCAAGAATCCAGCGGGGGGATACCAGATACGCAGTATTTT
TRBJ2-1	17	TRBD2	TRBV13	NA	CASSLYSGTSGGNEQFF	TGTGCCAGCAGCTTATATTCCGGGACTAGCGGGGGTAATGAGCAGTTCTTC
TRBJ1-2	14	TRBD1	TRBV5-4	NA	CASSLLDRDNGYTF	TGTGCCAGCAGCTTACTGGACAGGGACAATGGCTACACCTTC
TRBJ2-7	11	NA	TRBV7-2	once	CASSPAYEQYF	TGTGCCAGCAGCCCCGCCTACGAGCAGTACTTC
TRBJ2-6	17	NA	TRBV30	once	CAWSVGRHRSGANVLTF	TGTGCCTGGAGTGTTGGTAGGCATCGCTCTGGGGCCAACGTCCTGACTTTC
TRBJ2-6	16	NA	TRBV7-9	NA	CASSQTSRAGANVLTF	TGTGCCAGCAGCCAAACCTCAAGAGCCGGGGCCAACGTCCTGACTTTC
TRBJ2-1	15	NA	TRBV9	NA	CASSVVPRPYNEQFF	TGTGCCAGCAGCGTAGTACCCCGACCCTACAATGAGCAGTTCTTC
TRBJ2-3	14	TRBD1	TRBV4-1	NA	CASSLTGATDTQYF	TGCGCCAGCAGCCTTACAGGGGCCACAGATACGCAGTATTTT
TRBJ2-1	15	TRBD2	TRBV7-8	NA	CASSLSLAGVHEQFF	TGTGCCAGCAGCTTATCACTAGCGGGGGTCCATGAGCAGTTCTTC
TRBJ2-5	16	NA	TRBV5-4	NA	CASRTKGGGPQETQYF	TGTGCCAGCAGGACCAAGGGAGGAGGCCCTCAAGAGACCCAGTACTTC
TRBJ2-5	13	NA	TRBV5-1	NA	CASSLSGEETQYF	TGCGCCAGCAGTCTCAGCGGTGAAGAGACCCAGTACTTC
TRBJ1-6	15	NA	TRBV2	NA	CASSEEGQEVSPLHF	TGTGCCAGCAGTGAAGAGGGGCAGGAGGTATCACCCCTCCACTTT
TRBJ2-1	15	TRBD2	TRBV11-1	NA	CASSLLIGLAEEQFF	TGTGCCAGCAGTTTGTTAATAGGACTAGCTGAGGAGCAGTTCTTC
TRBJ1-1	16	NA	TRBV5-6	NA	CASSLPEGPPNTEAFF	TGTGCCAGCAGCCTTCCGGAGGGCCCTCCAAACACTGAAGCTTTCTTT
TRBJ1-1	16	NA	TRBV7-9	NA	CASSLAFGRVNTEAFF	TGTGCCAGCAGCTTAGCATTTGGCAGAGTGAACACTGAAGCTTTCTTT
TRBJ2-3	16	TRBD2	TRBV6-4	NA	CASQGLASNSTDTQYF	TGTGCCAGCCAGGGACTAGCGAGTAATAGCACAGATACGCAGTATTTT
TRBJ1-2	13	NA	TRBV6-5	NA	CASSPGKDYGYTF	TGTGCCAGCAGTCCAGGGAAGGACTATGGCTACACCTTC
TRBJ2-1	15	TRBD2	TRBV2	NA	CASRVGGGSDNEQFF	TGTGCCAGCAGGGTGGGCGGGGGGTCCGACAATGAGCAGTTCTTC
TRBJ1-2	16	TRBD1	TRBV6-5	NA	CASSYGGQIANYGYTF	TGTGCCAGCAGTTACGGGGGACAGATAGCTAACTATGGCTACACCTTC
TRBJ1-4	16	NA	TRBV6-5	NA	CASSYSRAVGDEKLFF	TGTGCCAGCAGTTACTCTAGGGCGGTAGGGGATGAAAAACTGTTTTTT
TRBJ2-5	14	TRBD2	TRBV5-5	once	CASSLTGGQETQYF	TGTGCCAGCAGCTTGACGGGGGGTCAAGAGACCCAGTACTTC
TRBJ2-7	10	NA	TRBV6-5	NA	CASSSHEQYF	TGTGCCAGCAGTTCCCACGAGCAGTACTTC
TRBJ1-1	15	NA	TRBV5-5	NA	CASSLSARGNTEAFF	TGTGCCAGCAGCTTGTCTGCCAGGGGGAACACTGAAGCTTTCTTT